This T cell receptor (beta chain) comes out of a study of OX40 agonist ivuxolimab in advanced cancers. Background on the study: Patients got intravenous ivuxolimab at 0.01 to 10 mg/kg every 2 weeks. Enrolled patients in dose escalation had cancers that were hepatocellular carcinoma, melanoma, renal cell or head and neck cancer.

The table lists this clone with a few counts. As yet, its antigen is unknown. Notes on the study in general: Within 6 weeks, CD4+ and CD8+ blood T cells expanded clonally at 0.1 to 3.0 mg/kg.

Profiling relied on immunoSEQ multiplex PCR, and the TCRdb table lists in-frame clones only, not all of them. In the table there are roughly 80,000 clones, about 85% of which are singletons. The germline CDR1 and CDR2 sequences are SGHNT and YYREEE (reference sequence). The CDR3 length is 13 residues. Deletions cut 4 bases from V and 7 bases from J, with 14 bases between. The receptor was derived from an adult with an advanced solid tumor such as melanoma, head and neck, liver or kidney cancer. The chain is built from TRBV5-4 and TRBJ1-2, with D unresolved. The sequencing here drew on CD4+ or CD8+ T cells sorted from blood, taken in a trial of the OX40 agonist ivuxolimab. The CDR3 DNA reads TGTGCCAGCAGCCCGTGGGGAGGAGGTGGCTACACCTTC. This encodes CASSPWGGGGYTF.